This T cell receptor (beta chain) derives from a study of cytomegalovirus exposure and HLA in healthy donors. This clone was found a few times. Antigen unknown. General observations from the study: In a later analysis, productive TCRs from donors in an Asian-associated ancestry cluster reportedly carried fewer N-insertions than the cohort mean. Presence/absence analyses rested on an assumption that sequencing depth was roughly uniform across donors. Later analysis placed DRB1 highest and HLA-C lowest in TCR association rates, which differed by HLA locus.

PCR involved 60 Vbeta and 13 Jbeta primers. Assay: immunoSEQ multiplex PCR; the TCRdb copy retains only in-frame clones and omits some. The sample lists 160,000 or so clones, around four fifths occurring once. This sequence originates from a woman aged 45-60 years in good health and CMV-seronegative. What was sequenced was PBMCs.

The CDR3 loop is CASRRTSGDEVNEQFF. The CDR3 DNA reads TGTGCCAGCAGGCGGACTAGCGGGGATGAGGTCAATGAGCAGTTCTTC. The V and J genes are TRBV4-2 and TRBJ2-1, with TRBD2 matching over 12 bases. The ends lost 6 bases at V and 6 bases at J; junction bases unmatched: 9. Germline-derived CDR1 and CDR2 are LGHNA and YNFKEQ. The CDR3 loop spans 16 amino acids.